This T cell receptor beta chain emerged from a study of memory CD4+ T cells and cytomegalovirus serostatus. Study-level background: Donors were healthy Belgian adults, about ten CMV seropositive and fewer than 30 seronegative. Study-wide results and caveats: About 40% of the roughly 160 known CMV-associated TCRbeta sequences appeared in CD4+ memory.

The sort gate was single viable CD3+CD4+CD8-CD45RO+ cells for memory CD4+ T cells. TCRdb's table, derived via immunoSEQ multiplex PCR, lists solely in-frame clones and lacks some. The sample lists roughly 76,000 clones, under 80% occurring once. Per germline, CDR1 LGHNA and CDR2 YSLEER. The CDR3 loop spans 18 amino acids. A word on this clone: The antigen is unknown. Germline is not matched at one junction end, which may reflect a read error.

The source is an adult in good health and CMV-seropositive. The chain joins TRBV4-3 to TRBJ1-1; 7 bases map to TRBD1. Sequenced input: memory CD4+ T cells from blood. The CDR3 DNA follows: TGCGCCAGCAGCCCTACCCGCTACAGGGGCCGGATGAACATTGAAGCTTTCTTT. As protein: CASSPTRYRGRMNIEAFF.